The entry that follows covers one T cell receptor (beta chain) sequence. This sample stems from a study of CD8+ T cells in alopecia areata. Overall study context: Those patients who were treated received oral tofacitinib, which was given at 5 to 10 mg twice daily for moderate-to-severe alopecia areata.

RNA extraction was followed by reverse transcription into cDNA, which acted as the sequencing template. The protocol was immunoSEQ multiplex PCR, while the TCRdb copy is restricted to in-frame clones and leaves out a portion. The sample includes under 250,000 clones, 50% to 60% of them seen just once. The ends were cut back, 1 base at V and 1 base at J, with 11 bases in the middle. This CDR3 has 15 amino acids. From germline, CDR1 is SGHKS and CDR2 YYEKEE (reference sequence). Specified treatment: oral pan-JAK inhibitor, 5-10 mg twice daily. Both peripheral blood and punch biopsies of lesional scalp skin were obtained from patients who had alopecia areata. Investigators sorted PBMCs to obtain both CD4+ and CD8+ T cells.

The V call is TRBV5-5, the J call TRBJ1-1, with D possibly being TRBD1 (6 bases). The specimen comprised CD4+ T cells sorted from blood, sampled at week 4, from a patient treated with tofacitinib. The clonotype comes from a human donor with alopecia areata. The CDR3, as DNA: TGTGCCAGCAGCTTGTCTGGACAGAGGAACACTGAAGCTTTCTTT. Translated: CASSLSGQRNTEAFF. The complete variable domain, with remaining parts taken from reference TRBV5-5 and TRBJ1-1, reads DAGVTQSPTHLIKTRGQQVTLRCSPISGHKSVSWYQQVLGQGPQFIFQYYEKEERGRGNFPDRFSARQFPNYSSELNVNALLLGDSALYLCASSLSGQRNTEAFFGQGTRLTVV.